These 14 T cell receptor beta chains came from one sample sequenced in a study of T cells after yellow fever vaccination. TCRdb fed the 5' RACE reads into MiXCR, producing one record per CDR3 protein. The data show hundreds of thousands of distinct CDR3 sequences, with approximately 13% seen just once and roughly 13% held by the top ten. The material was PBMCs, obtained on the day of the yellow fever booster vaccination. Source of these receptors: a man younger than 40 who received the YFV17D yellow fever vaccine.

This clonotype came up many times. The gene calls are TRBV29-1 and TRBJ2-7; a possible D gene is TRBD2 (6 bases). CDR1 is SQVTM and CDR2 is ANQGSEA in the germline V gene. Trimming stripped 5 bases from V and 0 bases from J, with 14 bases between. The CDR3 has 14 amino acids. The CDR3 nucleotides read TGCAGCGTTTCCGGAGGGAGCTTCTCCTACGAGCAGTACTTC. Translating it yields CSVSGGSFSYEQYF.

This clonotype turned up a few times. V gene TRBV4-3 combines with J gene TRBJ2-4; possible D gene TRBD1, 6 bases. Deletions cut 2 bases from V and 5 bases from J, with 13 bases between. Per germline, CDR1 LGHNA and CDR2 YSLEER. The length of the CDR3 is 15 residues. CDR3 amino acids: CASSQNRVPENIQYF. Written as DNA, the CDR3 is TGCGCCAGCAGCCAAAACAGGGTCCCCGAAAACATTCAGTACTTC.

Only a few counts were recorded for this clonotype. The chain links TRBV6-2 or TRBV6-3 to TRBJ2-7; D unclear. Germline CDR1 reads MNHEY; CDR2 reads SVGEGT. The CDR3 length is 14 residues. The V and J ends lost 4 bases and 2 bases respectively, with 12 bases between them. The CDR3 here is CASSWMKGPYEQYF. The CDR3 DNA follows: TGTGCCAGCAGTTGGATGAAGGGCCCCTACGAGCAGTACTTC.

The genes are TRBV5-1 and TRBJ1-1, with D unresolved. This CDR3 has 15 amino acids. Germline CDR1 is SGHRS and CDR2 is YFSETQ. Between the trimmed V and J ends, which lost 4 bases and 1 base, there was a span of 14 bases. The CDR3 bases are TGCGCCAGCAGCCCAGTACAGACCCCGAACACTGAAGCTTTCTTT. Its protein is CASSPVQTPNTEAFF.

The chain employs TRBV18 and TRBJ2-3; 11 nucleotides agree with TRBD2. CDR1 KGHSH and CDR2 LQKENI come from the germline V gene. V shed 2 bases, J shed 1 base, and the junction held 2 bases outside the gene matches. The CDR3 totals 16 residues. The chain's CDR3 is CASSPVGLAGTDTQYF. The CDR3 bases are TGTGCCAGCTCACCAGTGGGACTAGCGGGCACAGATACGCAGTATTTT.

This clonotype was detected ten times or more. The chain uses TRBV28 and TRBJ2-5; TRBD2 agrees at 7 bases. Germline-derived CDR1 and CDR2 are MDHEN and SYDVKM. V was clipped by 6 bases and J by 1 base; unmatched bases: 5. The CDR3 runs to 14 residues. The CDR3 coding sequence is TGTGCCAGCAGGCTCCTAGCGGCCCAAGAGACCCAGTACTTC. Translation: CASRLLAAQETQYF.

This chain connects TRBV7-9 to TRBJ1-1, with D unclear. This CDR3 region has 17 residues. Germline values: CDR1 SEHNR, CDR2 FQNEAQ (reference sequence). V was cut by 8 bases and J by 0 bases, with 22 bases left in between. Here the CDR3 DNA reads TGTGCCAGCCCCCCGAGGAGGGCTCCAATTATGAACACTGAAGCTTTCTTT. It is translated as CASPPRRAPIMNTEAFF.

The chain links TRBV7-2 to TRBJ1-6; D unclear. Germline CDR1 SGHTA, CDR2 FQGNSA. Trimming removed 2 bases at V and 5 bases at J, with 13 bases between. The CDR3 length is 16 residues. The CDR3 loop reads CASSLRGVSDNSPLHF. CDR3 bases: TGTGCCAGCAGCTTACGGGGAGTTAGTGATAATTCACCCCTCCACTTT.

The CDR3 sequence is CASSFVDDYEQYF. CDR3 in DNA: TGTGCCAGCAGCTTCGTTGACGATTACGAGCAGTACTTC. This chain uses TRBV11-3 with TRBJ2-7; D remains ambiguous. In germline, CDR1 is SGHNT, CDR2 YENEEA. The CDR3 runs to 13 residues. Deletions cut 3 bases from V and 4 bases from J, with 10 bases between.

The table lists this clonotype with many counts. The gene calls are TRBV5-1 and TRBJ2-1, with TRBD2 matching over 10 bases. The CDR3 is 16 amino acids. V lost 4 bases, J lost 4 bases, and 8 bases stayed unmatched. Germline lookup yields CDR1 SGHRS and CDR2 YFSETQ. The CDR3 is CASSVSTSGTYNEQFF. The CDR3 DNA sequence: TGCGCCAGCAGCGTGAGTACTAGCGGGACTTACAATGAGCAGTTCTTC.

This chain connects TRBV7-9 to TRBJ2-2, with D tentatively TRBD1 (6 bases). V lost 1 base and J 5 bases, leaving 11 bases between the germline ends. The germline V gene has CDR1 SEHNR and CDR2 FQNEAQ (reference sequence). CDR3 length equals 15 residues. DNA of the CDR3: TGTGCCAGCAGCTTAGGGGGACATCGGACCGGGGAGCTGTTTTTT. Translating gives CASSLGGHRTGELFF.

The gene calls are TRBV7-2 and TRBJ2-5, with no clear D. Trimming took off 3 bases at V and 2 bases at J, with 7 bases between the two ends. CDR1 is SGHTA and CDR2 is FQGNSA in the germline V gene. The CDR3 length is 13 residues. The CDR3 sequence: CASSFRQQETQYF. The CDR3 DNA reads TGTGCCAGCAGCTTTCGCCAGCAAGAGACCCAGTACTTC.

This clonotype turned up a few times. The chain links TRBV7-2 to TRBJ2-1; D is unresolved. Germline V gives CDR1 SGHTA, CDR2 FQGNSA. This CDR3 is 14 amino acids long. The V gene lost 2 bases and the J gene lost 9 bases, with 14 bases spanning the gap. The chain's CDR3 is CASSLMQYKSEQFF. DNA for the CDR3: TGTGCCAGCAGCTTAATGCAGTATAAATCTGAGCAGTTCTTC.

The chain recombines TRBV10-3 with TRBJ2-1; the match to TRBD2 covers 11 bases. Germline CDR1 reads ENHRY; CDR2 reads SYGVKD. The J segment lost 3 bases and the V segment lost 7 bases, leaving 2 bases of the junction unmatched. This CDR3 comprises 14 residues. The CDR3 protein is CAITTSGNYNEQFF. CDR3 in DNA: TGTGCCATCACGACTAGCGGGAACTACAATGAGCAGTTCTTC.